This T cell receptor beta chain was observed in a study of shared clonotypes between healthy human individuals. Assay: immunoSEQ multiplex PCR; the TCRdb copy retains only in-frame clones and omits some. The data contain over a million clones, around three quarters of them singletons. The germline CDR1 and CDR2 sequences are SGHAT and FQNNGV. This CDR3 is built from 13 residues. V trimming: 3 bases; J trimming: 4 bases; junction bases outside the gene matches: 1. The source of this sequence is a man between 18 and 35 years old in good health. Some clones in this sample may be carry-over from other donors' samples. The chain uses TRBV11-2 and TRBJ1-1, with 8 bases aligning to TRBD1. The source material was memory CD4+ T cells from PBMCs. The sample's subset: CD45RA-negative fraction. CDR3 nucleotides: TGTGCCAGCAGCTTCCAGGGGGCCACTGAAGCTTTCTTT. It codes for CASSFQGATEAFF.